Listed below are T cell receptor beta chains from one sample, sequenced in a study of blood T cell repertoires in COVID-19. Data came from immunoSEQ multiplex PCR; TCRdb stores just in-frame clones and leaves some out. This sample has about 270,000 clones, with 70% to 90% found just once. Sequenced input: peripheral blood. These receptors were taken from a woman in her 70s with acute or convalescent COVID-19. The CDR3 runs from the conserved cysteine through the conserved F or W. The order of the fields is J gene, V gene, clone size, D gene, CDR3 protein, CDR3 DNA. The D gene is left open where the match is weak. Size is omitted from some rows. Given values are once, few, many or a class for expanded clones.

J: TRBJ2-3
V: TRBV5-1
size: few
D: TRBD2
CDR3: CASSLGLAGGPTSTDTQYF
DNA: TGCGCCAGCAGCTTGGGACTAGCGGGGGGACCAACTAGCACAGATACGCAGTATTTT

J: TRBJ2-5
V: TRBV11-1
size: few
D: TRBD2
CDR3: CASSLGTSGKQETQYF
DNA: TGTGCCAGCAGCTTGGGGACTAGCGGCAAACAAGAGACCCAGTACTTC

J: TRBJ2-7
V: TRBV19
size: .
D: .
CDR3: CASSTGGPYEQYF
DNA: TGTGCCAGTAGTACGGGGGGCCCTTACGAGCAGTACTTC

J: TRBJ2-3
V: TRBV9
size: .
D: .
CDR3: CASRNGQSSTDTQYF
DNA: TGTGCCAGCAGAAACGGACAGTCTAGCACAGATACGCAGTATTTT

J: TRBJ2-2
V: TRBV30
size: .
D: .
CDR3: CAWYAGNTGELFF
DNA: TGTGCCTGGTACGCGGGGAACACCGGGGAGCTGTTTTTT

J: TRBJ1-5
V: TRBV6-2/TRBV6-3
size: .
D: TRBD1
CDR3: CASSTGGRNQPQHF
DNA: TGTGCCAGCAGTACAGGGGGCCGCAATCAGCCCCAGCATTTT

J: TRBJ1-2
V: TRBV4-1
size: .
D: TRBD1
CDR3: CASSLSAQGALNLYGYTF
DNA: TGCGCCAGCAGCCTTTCCGCTCAGGGGGCGCTTAATCTCTATGGCTACACCTTC

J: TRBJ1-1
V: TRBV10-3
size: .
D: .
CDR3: CANRADRNTEAFF
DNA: TGTGCCAACAGGGCGGATCGGAACACTGAAGCTTTCTTT

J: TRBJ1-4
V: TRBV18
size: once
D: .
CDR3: CASSPERTTHRAANEKLFF
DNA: TGTGCCAGCTCACCGGAACGGACGACACACAGGGCGGCTAATGAAAAACTGTTTTTT

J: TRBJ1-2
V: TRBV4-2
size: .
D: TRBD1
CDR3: CASSQRGTGTFLYGYTF
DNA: TGTGCCAGCAGCCAAAGGGGGACAGGGACTTTCCTCTATGGCTACACCTTC

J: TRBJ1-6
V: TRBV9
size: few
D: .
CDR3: CASSPQGSNSPLHF
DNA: TGTGCCAGCAGCCCGCAGGGGAGCAATTCACCCCTCCACTTT

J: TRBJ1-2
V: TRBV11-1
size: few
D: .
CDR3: CASSLTGDYGYTF
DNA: TGTGCCAGCAGCTTAACAGGCGACTATGGCTACACCTTC

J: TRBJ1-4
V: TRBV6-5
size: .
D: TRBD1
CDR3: CASSRRQGANEKLFF
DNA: TGTGCCAGCAGCCGCCGACAGGGTGCTAATGAAAAACTGTTTTTT

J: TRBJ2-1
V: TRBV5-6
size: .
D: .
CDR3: CASSLPSSPYNEQFF
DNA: TGTGCCAGCAGCTTGCCCAGTTCCCCGTACAATGAGCAGTTCTTC

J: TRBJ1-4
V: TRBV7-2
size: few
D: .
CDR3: CASSLAGAQEKLFF
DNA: TGTGCCAGCAGCTTAGCAGGGGCTCAGGAAAAACTGTTTTTT

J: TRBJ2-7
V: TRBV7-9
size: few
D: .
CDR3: CASSAAVEQYF
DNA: TGTGCCAGCAGCGCAGCGGTCGAGCAGTACTTC

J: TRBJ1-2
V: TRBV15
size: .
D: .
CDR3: CATSRGESNYGYTF
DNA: TGTGCCACCAGCAGAGGGGAGTCTAACTATGGCTACACCTTC

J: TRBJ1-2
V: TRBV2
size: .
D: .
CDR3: CASSERGTVQINYGYTF
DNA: TGTGCCAGCAGTGAAAGAGGGACTGTTCAAATCAACTATGGCTACACCTTC

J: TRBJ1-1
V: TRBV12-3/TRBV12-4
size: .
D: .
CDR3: CASSFSSNTEAFF
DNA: TGTGCCAGCAGTTTTAGCAGTAACACTGAAGCTTTCTTT

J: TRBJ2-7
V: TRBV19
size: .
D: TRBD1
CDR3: CASSTSSGQGAYEQYF
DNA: TGTGCCAGTAGTACCTCATCGGGACAGGGGGCCTACGAGCAGTACTTC

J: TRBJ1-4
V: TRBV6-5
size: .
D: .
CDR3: CASGQNPNEKLFF
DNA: TGTGCCAGCGGACAAAATCCTAATGAAAAACTGTTTTTT

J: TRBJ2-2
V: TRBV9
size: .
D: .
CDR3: CASSALMQTGELFF
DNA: TGTGCCAGCAGCGCACTAATGCAGACCGGGGAGCTGTTTTTT

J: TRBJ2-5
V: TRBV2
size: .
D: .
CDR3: CASIPTVQGTQYF
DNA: TGTGCCAGCATTCCGACGGTACAGGGGACCCAGTACTTC

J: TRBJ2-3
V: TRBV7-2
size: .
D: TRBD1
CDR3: CASSLGQGVTDTQYF
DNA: TGTGCCAGCAGCTTGGGGCAGGGGGTGACAGATACGCAGTATTTT

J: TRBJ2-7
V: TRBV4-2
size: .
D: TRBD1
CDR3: CASSQVGTGDYEQYF
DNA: TGTGCCAGCAGCCAAGTCGGGACAGGGGACTACGAGCAGTACTTC

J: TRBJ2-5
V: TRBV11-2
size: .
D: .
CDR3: CASSFPAGEETQYF
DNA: TGTGCCAGCAGCTTCCCGGCAGGGGAAGAGACCCAGTACTTC

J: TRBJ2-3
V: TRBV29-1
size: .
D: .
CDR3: CSVEAPPGGAHDTQYF
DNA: TGCAGCGTTGAAGCCCCACCGGGTGGGGCCCACGATACGCAGTATTTT

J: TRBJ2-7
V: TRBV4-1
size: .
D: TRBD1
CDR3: CASSHPGQGSYEQYF
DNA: TGCGCCAGCAGCCATCCGGGACAGGGGAGTTACGAGCAGTACTTC